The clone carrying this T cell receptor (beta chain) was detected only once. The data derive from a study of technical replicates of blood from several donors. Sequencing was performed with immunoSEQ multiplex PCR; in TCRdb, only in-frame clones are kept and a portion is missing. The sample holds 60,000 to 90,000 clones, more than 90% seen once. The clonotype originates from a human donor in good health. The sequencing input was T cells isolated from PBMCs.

The CDR3, as DNA: TGTGCCAGCAGCTTAGGAAGCATTAGCTCCTACGAGCAGTACTTC. Its translation is CASSLGSISSYEQYF. This chain connects TRBV7-9 to TRBJ2-7; D uncertain. V was clipped by 1 base and J by 0 bases, with 10 bases between them. Per germline, CDR1 SEHNR and CDR2 FQNEAQ (reference sequence). This CDR3 is 15 amino acids long.